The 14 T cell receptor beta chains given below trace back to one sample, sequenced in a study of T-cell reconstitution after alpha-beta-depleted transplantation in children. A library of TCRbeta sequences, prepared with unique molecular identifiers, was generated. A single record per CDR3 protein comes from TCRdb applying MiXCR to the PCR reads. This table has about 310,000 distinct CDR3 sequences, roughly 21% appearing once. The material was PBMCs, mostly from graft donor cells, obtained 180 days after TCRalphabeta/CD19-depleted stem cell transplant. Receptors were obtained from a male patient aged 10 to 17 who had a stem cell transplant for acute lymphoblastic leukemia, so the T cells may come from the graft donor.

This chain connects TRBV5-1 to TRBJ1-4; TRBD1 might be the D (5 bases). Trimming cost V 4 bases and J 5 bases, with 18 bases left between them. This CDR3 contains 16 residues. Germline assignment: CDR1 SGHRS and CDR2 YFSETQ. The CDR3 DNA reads TGCGCCAGCAGCATCAATCCGGGACGGTTCAATGAAAAACTGTTTTTT. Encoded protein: CASSINPGRFNEKLFF. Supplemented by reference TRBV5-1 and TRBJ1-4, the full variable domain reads KAGVTQTPRYLIKTRGQQVTLSCSPISGHRSVSWYQQTPGQGLQFLFEYFSETQRNKGNFPGRFSGRQFSNSRSEMNVSTLELGDSALYLCASSINPGRFNEKLFFGSGTQLSVL.

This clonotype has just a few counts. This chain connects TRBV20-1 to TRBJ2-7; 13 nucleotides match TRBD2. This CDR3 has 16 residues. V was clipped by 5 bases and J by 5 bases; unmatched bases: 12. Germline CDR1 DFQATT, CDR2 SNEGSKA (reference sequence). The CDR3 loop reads CSAPPLGLAGEDEQYF. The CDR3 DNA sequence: TGCAGTGCTCCACCCCTTGGACTAGCGGGAGAGGACGAGCAGTACTTC.

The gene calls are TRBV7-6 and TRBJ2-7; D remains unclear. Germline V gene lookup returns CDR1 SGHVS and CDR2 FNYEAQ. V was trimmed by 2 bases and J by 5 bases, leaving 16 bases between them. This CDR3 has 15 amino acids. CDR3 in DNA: TGTGCCAGCAGCTTAAGACTTTACGCTTCCCACGAGCAGTACTTC. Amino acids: CASSLRLYASHEQYF.

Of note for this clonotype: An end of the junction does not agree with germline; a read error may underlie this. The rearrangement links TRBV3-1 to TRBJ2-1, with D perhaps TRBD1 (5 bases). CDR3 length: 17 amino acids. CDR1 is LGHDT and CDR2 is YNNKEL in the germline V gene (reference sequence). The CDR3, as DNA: TGTGCCACCAGCCAAGCCCTTTTGGGGCAAAGCAATATCGAGCAGTTCTTC. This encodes CATSQALLGQSNIEQFF.

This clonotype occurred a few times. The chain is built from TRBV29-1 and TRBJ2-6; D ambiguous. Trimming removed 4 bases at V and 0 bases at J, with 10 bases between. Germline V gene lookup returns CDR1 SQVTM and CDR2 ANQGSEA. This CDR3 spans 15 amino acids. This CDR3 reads CSVVAFGSGANVLTF. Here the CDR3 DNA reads TGCAGCGTTGTCGCTTTTGGCTCTGGGGCCAACGTCCTGACTTTC. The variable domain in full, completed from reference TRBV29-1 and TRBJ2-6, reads SAVISQKPSRDICQRGTSLTIQCQVDSQVTMMFWYRQQPGQSLTLIATANQGSEATYESGFVIDKFPISRPNLTFSTLTVSNMSPEDSSIYLCSVVAFGSGANVLTFGAGSRLTVL.

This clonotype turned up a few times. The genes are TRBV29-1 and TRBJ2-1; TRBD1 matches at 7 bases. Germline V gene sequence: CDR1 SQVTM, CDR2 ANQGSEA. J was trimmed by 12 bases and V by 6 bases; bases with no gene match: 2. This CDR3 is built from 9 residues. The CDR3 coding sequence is TGCAGCGTGGGACAGCCGCAGTTCTTC. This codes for CSVGQPQFF.

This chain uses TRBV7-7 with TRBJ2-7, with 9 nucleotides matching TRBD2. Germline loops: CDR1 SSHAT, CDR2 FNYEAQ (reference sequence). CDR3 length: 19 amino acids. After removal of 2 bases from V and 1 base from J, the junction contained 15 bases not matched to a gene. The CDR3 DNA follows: TGTGCCAGCAGCTTATTACAGGGAATCCCGGGACTAGCTTCCTACGAGCAGTACTTC. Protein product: CASSLLQGIPGLASYEQYF.

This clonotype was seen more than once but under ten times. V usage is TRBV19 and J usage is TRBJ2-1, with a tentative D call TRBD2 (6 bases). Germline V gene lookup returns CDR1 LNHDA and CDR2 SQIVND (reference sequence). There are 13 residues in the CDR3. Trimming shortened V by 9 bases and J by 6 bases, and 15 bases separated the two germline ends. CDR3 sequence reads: CASGIAVGNEQFF. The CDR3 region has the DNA TGTGCCAGCGGTATAGCGGTTGGCAATGAGCAGTTCTTC.

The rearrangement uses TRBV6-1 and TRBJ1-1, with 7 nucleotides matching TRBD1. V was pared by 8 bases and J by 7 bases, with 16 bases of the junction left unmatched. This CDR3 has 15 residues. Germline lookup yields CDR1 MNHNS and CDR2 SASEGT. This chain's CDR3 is CASGLAGTEYGEAFF. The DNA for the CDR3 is TGTGCCAGCGGCCTAGCCGGGACAGAATACGGTGAAGCTTTCTTT.

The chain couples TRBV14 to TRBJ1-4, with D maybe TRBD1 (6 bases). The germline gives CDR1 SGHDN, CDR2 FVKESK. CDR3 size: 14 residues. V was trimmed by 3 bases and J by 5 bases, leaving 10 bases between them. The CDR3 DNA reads TGTGCCAGCAGCCAGCAGGGGTGGAATGAAAAACTGTTTTTT. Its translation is CASSQQGWNEKLFF.

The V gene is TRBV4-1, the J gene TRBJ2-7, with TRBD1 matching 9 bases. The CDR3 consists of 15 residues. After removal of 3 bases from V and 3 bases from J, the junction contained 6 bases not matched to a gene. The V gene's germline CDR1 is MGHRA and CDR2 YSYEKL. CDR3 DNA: TGCGCCAGCAGCCATCCCGGGACAGGGAACTACGAGCAGTACTTC. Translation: CASSHPGTGNYEQYF.

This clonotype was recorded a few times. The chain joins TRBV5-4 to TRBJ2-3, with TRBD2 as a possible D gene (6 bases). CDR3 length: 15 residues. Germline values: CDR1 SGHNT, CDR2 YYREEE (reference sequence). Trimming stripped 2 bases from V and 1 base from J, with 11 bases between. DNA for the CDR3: TGTGCCAGCAGCTTTGGAGGGAAAGGCACAGATACGCAGTATTTT. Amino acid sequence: CASSFGGKGTDTQYF.

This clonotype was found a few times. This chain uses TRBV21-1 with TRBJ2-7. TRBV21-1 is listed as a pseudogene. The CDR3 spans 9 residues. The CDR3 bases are TGTGCCACCGTTTACGAGCAGTACTTC. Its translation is CATVYEQYF.

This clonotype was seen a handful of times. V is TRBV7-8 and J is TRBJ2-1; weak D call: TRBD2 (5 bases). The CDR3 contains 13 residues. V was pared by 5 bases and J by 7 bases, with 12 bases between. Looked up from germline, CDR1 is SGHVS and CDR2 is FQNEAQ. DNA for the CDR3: TGTGCCAGCAGCACCCGTTGGAGGAATGAGCAGTTCTTC. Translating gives CASSTRWRNEQFF.